The 19 T cell receptor beta chains given below trace back to one sample, sequenced in a study of T cells in narcolepsy. Assay used: immunoSEQ multiplex PCR; TCRdb lists only in-frame clones, some missing. The sample shows about 29,000 clones, around 87% of them seen only once. The sample consisted of memory (CD45RA-) CD4+ T cells from blood. The receptors here all came from a human donor in good health.

Remarks on this clone: The junction departs from germline at one end; a sequencing error may be responsible. The chain uses TRBV18 and TRBJ2-5; tentative D call: TRBD1 (7 bases). The germline V gene encodes CDR1 KGHSH and CDR2 LQKENI. This CDR3 has 17 amino acids. CDR3 amino acids: CASSPSLARGDQETQHF. CDR3 bases: TGTGCCAGCTCACCCTCATTGGCCAGGGGGGACCAAGAGACCCAGCACTTC. Full variable domain (rest looked up from reference TRBV18 and TRBJ2-5): NAGVMQNPRHLVRRRGQEARLRCSPMKGHSHVYWYRQLPEEGLKFMVYLQKENIIDESGMPKERFSAEFPKEGPSILRIQQVVRGDSAAYFCASSPSLARGDQETQHFGPGTRLLVL.

The rearrangement links TRBV19 to TRBJ1-2, with unresolved D. Trimming took 3 bases from V and 0 from J, leaving 2 bases between them. The CDR3 spans 12 residues. CDR1 and CDR2 (germline): LNHDA, SQIVND (reference sequence). CDR3 bases: TGTGCCAGTAGTATTCCTAACTATGGCTACACCTTC. It codes for CASSIPNYGYTF.

This chain joins TRBV5-1 and TRBJ1-4; TRBD1 aligns across 7 bases. The CDR3 is 14 amino acids. Trimming took 4 bases from V and 4 from J; bases not matched to a gene: 4. Germline V gives CDR1 SGHRS, CDR2 YFSETQ. The CDR3 DNA follows: TGCGCCAGCAGCCCGGGACAGAATAATGAAAAACTGTTTTTT. Its protein product is CASSPGQNNEKLFF.

This clone was observed once. The chain joins TRBV28 to TRBJ1-2, with TRBD1 matching 7 bases. Germline V gene lookup returns CDR1 MDHEN and CDR2 SYDVKM. V lost 8 bases and J lost 4; bases outside the gene matches: 7. The CDR3 totals 13 residues. CDR3 in DNA: TGTGCCAGCCTGAACAGGGGAGGCTATGGCTACACCTTC. Its translation: CASLNRGGYGYTF.

Only one count was recorded for this clone. The chain combines TRBV2 with TRBJ1-6; no clear D. The CDR3 runs to 16 residues. V dropped 5 bases and J dropped 0 bases, with 11 bases sitting between them. Germline CDR1 and CDR2: SNHLY and FYNNEI. Here the CDR3 DNA reads TGTGCCAGCAGTCCCCCCGGGAGCTCCTATAATTCACCCCTCCACTTT. Encoded protein: CASSPPGSSYNSPLHF.

The genes are TRBV7-3 and TRBJ2-3; TRBD2 aligns across 7 bases. CDR1 is SGHTA and CDR2 is FQGTGA in the germline V gene. The CDR3 is made up of 16 amino acids. J lost 4 bases, V lost 6 bases, and 13 bases had no gene match. The CDR3 loop reads CASRSGASGNPDTQYF. The CDR3 nucleotides read TGTGCCAGCAGAAGTGGGGCTAGCGGCAACCCAGATACGCAGTATTTT. Full variable domain (missing parts from reference TRBV7-3 and TRBJ2-3): GAGVSQTPSNKVTEKGKYVELRCDPISGHTALYWYRQSLGQGPEFLIYFQGTGAADDSGLPNDRFFAVRPEGSVSTLKIQRTERGDSAVYLCASRSGASGNPDTQYFGPGTRLTVL.

The chain combines TRBV5-8 with TRBJ1-1; D unresolved. Germline values: CDR1 SGHTS, CDR2 YDEGEE. This CDR3 has 14 amino acids. Trimming shortened V by 10 bases and J by 0 bases, and 16 bases separated the two germline ends. CDR3 loop: CASSRGHLNTEAFF. CDR3 sequence (DNA): TGTGCCTCCTCCCGAGGGCACCTGAACACTGAAGCTTTCTTT.

The CDR3 DNA reads as TGCGCCAGCAGCCAAGAATCCCATAATTCACCCCTCCACTTT. This gives the protein CASSQESHNSPLHF. V and J are TRBV4-1 and TRBJ1-6; D unclear. In germline, CDR1 is MGHRA, CDR2 YSYEKL. V gave up 0 bases and J gave up 5 bases, with 5 bases separating them. The CDR3 runs to 14 residues.

The V gene is TRBV7-9, the J gene TRBJ1-1; D might be TRBD1 (5 bases). Germline V gives CDR1 SEHNR, CDR2 FQNEAQ (reference sequence). The CDR3 is made up of 15 amino acids. Trimming removed 0 bases from V and 7 bases from J, with 15 bases in between. CDR3 protein: CASSLARQARGEAFF. In nucleotides, the CDR3 is TGTGCCAGCAGCTTAGCGCGCCAGGCTAGGGGTGAAGCTTTCTTT.

The V gene is TRBV18, the J gene TRBJ2-1, with 8 bases matching TRBD2. Germline V gene lookup returns CDR1 KGHSH and CDR2 LQKENI. The CDR3 has 13 residues. J was trimmed by 8 bases and V by 8 bases; bases with no gene match: 8. CDR3 sequence reads: CASNRAGEDEQFF. The DNA of the CDR3 is TGTGCCAGCAATCGAGCGGGAGAGGATGAGCAGTTCTTC.

The chain recombines TRBV25-1 with TRBJ2-1; D is ambiguous. V shed 7 bases and J shed 9 bases, with 13 bases lying between them. Germline CDR1 is MGHDK and CDR2 is SYGVNS. CDR3 length: 12 residues. The CDR3 coding sequence is TGTGCCAGCAAAGCAGGAGTGAGTGAGCAGTTCTTC. Its translation is CASKAGVSEQFF.

The gene calls are TRBV10-3 and TRBJ2-5; 14 bases match TRBD2. This CDR3 comprises 15 residues. The germline gives CDR1 ENHRY, CDR2 SYGVKD. V shed 5 bases, J shed 5 bases, and the junction held 4 bases outside the gene matches. Written as DNA, the CDR3 is TGTGCCATCAGTTCGACTAGCGGGAGGGAGGAGACCCAGTACTTC. Translating it yields CAISSTSGREETQYF.

The chain is built from TRBV7-2 and TRBJ1-4; D is perhaps TRBD1 (6 bases). The germline CDR1 and CDR2 sequences are SGHTA and FQGNSA. The V end lost 6 bases, the J end lost 7 bases, and 18 bases lay between the germline ends. This CDR3 has 15 residues. The CDR3 nucleotides are TGTGCCAGCAGATCCCGTCCGGGGGCGGGTGAAAAACTGTTTTTT. Encoded protein: CASRSRPGAGEKLFF. The full variable domain, completed using reference TRBV7-2 and TRBJ1-4, is GAGVSQSPSNKVTEKGKDVELRCDPISGHTALYWYRQSLGQGLEFLIYFQGNSAPDKSGLPSDRFSAERTGGSVSTLTIQRTQQEDSAVYLCASRSRPGAGEKLFFGSGTQLSVL.

V is TRBV29-1 and J is TRBJ1-4; no firm D call. The germline CDR1 and CDR2 sequences are SQVTM and ANQGSEA. The CDR3 runs to 12 residues. V was shortened by 0 bases and J by 6 bases, with 5 bases between the two germline ends. The CDR3 DNA is TGCAGCGTTGAAGATCTGGATGAAAAACTGTTTTTT. Its translation: CSVEDLDEKLFF.

The chain couples TRBV10-3 to TRBJ2-1; unclear D gene. The CDR3 has 13 amino acids. Germline V gene data show CDR1 as ENHRY and CDR2 as SYGVKD. Trimming shortened V by 3 bases and J by 7 bases, and 10 bases separated the two germline ends. CDR3 nucleotides: TGTGCCATCAGTGATGGGCTCGTTAATGAGCAGTTCTTC. Protein: CAISDGLVNEQFF.

The chain combines TRBV7-8 with TRBJ2-1, with TRBD2 matching 8 bases. CDR1 is SGHVS, CDR2 FQNEAQ, per germline. The CDR3 is made up of 19 amino acids. V shed 2 bases, J shed 7 bases, and the junction held 19 bases outside the gene matches. CDR3 nucleotide sequence: TGTGCCAGCAGCTTAAGGGTCCCTACGGCGGGAGGTATGAGGAATGAGCAGTTCTTC. Translated: CASSLRVPTAGGMRNEQFF.

The rearrangement joins TRBV11-2 to TRBJ1-5, with a weak D call TRBD1 (5 bases). The V gene lost 0 bases and the J gene lost 4 bases, with 10 bases spanning the gap. Germline V CDR1 and CDR2: SGHAT, FQNNGV. The CDR3 is 15 amino acids. The CDR3 DNA follows: TGTGCCAGCAGCTTAGACACAGGTGGAAATCAGCCCCAGCATTTT. This encodes CASSLDTGGNQPQHF. Full variable domain (remainder filled in from reference TRBV11-2 and TRBJ1-5): EAGVAQSPRYKIIEKRQSVAFWCNPISGHATLYWYQQILGQGPKLLIQFQNNGVVDDSQLPKDRFSAERLKGVDSTLKIQPAKLEDSAVYLCASSLDTGGNQPQHFGDGTRLSIL.

The chain combines TRBV2 with TRBJ1-1, with D hard to call. The CDR3 is 10 residues long. V was shortened by 2 bases and J by 10 bases, with 5 bases between the two germline ends. From germline, CDR1 is SNHLY and CDR2 FYNNEI. Here the CDR3 reads CASSEKGAFF. DNA for the CDR3: TGTGCCAGCAGTGAAAAGGGAGCTTTCTTT.

This clone has a single count. This chain uses TRBV15 with TRBJ1-5; D remains ambiguous. Germline assignment: CDR1 LNHNV and CDR2 YYDKDF (reference sequence). V lost 2 bases, J lost 6 bases, and 8 bases lay in between. The CDR3 runs to 13 residues. The CDR3 loop reads CATSRQSSQPQHF. Here the CDR3 DNA reads TGTGCCACCAGCAGACAGTCATCTCAGCCCCAGCATTTT.